Included here is one T cell receptor (beta chain) sequence, with context. These data are taken from a study of Graves' ophthalmopathy and Graves' hyperthyroidism. The CDR3 is 13 amino acids. The germline V gene encodes CDR1 ENHRY and CDR2 SYGVKD. The ends were cut back, 7 bases at V and 5 bases at J, with 15 bases in the middle. The authors amplified TCR beta CDR3 regions, and they did so from RNA transcripts for repertoire sequencing. The first round was an RT-PCR with HTBI primers, and the second round was a multiplex PCR. TCRdb recomputed calls from the multiplex PCR reads with MiXCR, one row per CDR3 protein. The sample holds 200,000 to 250,000 distinct CDR3 sequences; around 50% are singletons and the top ten take approximately 44%.

Sequencing was performed on peripheral blood. V usage is TRBV10-3 and J usage is TRBJ2-7, with D unresolved. This receptor was identified in an adult man with Graves' ophthalmopathy. CDR3 residues: CAITAGSGDEQYF. The CDR3 DNA follows: TGTGCCATCACTGCAGGTTCCGGAGACGAGCAGTACTTC.